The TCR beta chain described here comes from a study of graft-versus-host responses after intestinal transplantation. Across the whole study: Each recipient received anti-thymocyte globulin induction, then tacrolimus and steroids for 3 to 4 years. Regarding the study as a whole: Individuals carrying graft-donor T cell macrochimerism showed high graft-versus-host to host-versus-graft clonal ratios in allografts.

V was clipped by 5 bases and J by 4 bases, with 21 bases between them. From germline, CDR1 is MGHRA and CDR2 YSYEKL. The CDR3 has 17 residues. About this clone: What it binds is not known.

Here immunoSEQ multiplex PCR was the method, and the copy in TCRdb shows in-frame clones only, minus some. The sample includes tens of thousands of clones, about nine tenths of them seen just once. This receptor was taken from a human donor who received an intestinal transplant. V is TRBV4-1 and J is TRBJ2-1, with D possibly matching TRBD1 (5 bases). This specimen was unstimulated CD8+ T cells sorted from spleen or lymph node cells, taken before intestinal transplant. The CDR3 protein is CASSTPGVRTLYNEQFF. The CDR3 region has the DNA TGCGCCAGCAGCACCCCAGGAGTTAGGACACTTTACAATGAGCAGTTCTTC.